This TCR beta chain came from a study of TIL therapy for anti-PD-1-resistant metastatic lung cancer. Across the study: Tumors had a median PD-L1 proportion score of more than 5%. Most patients had lung adenocarcinoma; several tumors were EGFR-mutant, two ALK-rearranged; half smoked currently or formerly.

The V gene's germline CDR1 is MNHEY and CDR2 SMNVEV (reference sequence). The CDR3 loop spans 17 amino acids. V lost 7 bases, J lost 2 bases, and 15 bases stayed unmatched. Sequencing used immunoSEQ v3. Generated by immunoSEQ multiplex PCR, the TCRdb table keeps only in-frame clones and is missing some. This sample has tens of thousands of clones, with 79% found just once. This clone showed up just a few times. Documented time point: pre-treatment sample, taken before nivolumab and TIL therapy. The chain links TRBV27 to TRBJ2-3, with 7 bases that match TRBD2. The clonotype was recovered from a man between 65 and 85 years old with non-small cell lung cancer. This specimen consisted of blood, obtained at baseline. CDR3 protein: CASKLGMSGMFTDTQYF. CDR3 nucleotides: TGTGCCAGCAAACTTGGGATGAGCGGGATGTTCACAGATACGCAGTATTTT.